The clone carrying this T cell receptor beta chain is medium-sized by share. The antigen remains unidentified. The sample comes from a study of long-term antiretroviral therapy in people with HIV. Study-wide results and caveats: The clones with expansion before ART were dominant in the repertoire at all time points.

This CDR3 region has 14 residues. V was clipped by 1 base and J by 8 bases, with 13 bases between them. Per germline, CDR1 SGHNT and CDR2 YYREEE (reference sequence). immunoSEQ v3.0 was run at survey level. Assay used: immunoSEQ multiplex PCR; TCRdb lists only in-frame clones, some missing. Of some 25,000 clones listed, 80% to 85% are singletons. This chain links TRBV5-4 with TRBJ2-1; no firm D call. The sequences come from unsorted PBMCs, collected 4.3 years after starting antiretroviral therapy. This TCR was recovered from a man aged 30 to 39 with HIV. The CDR3 DNA follows: TGTGCCAGCAGCTTGTCCCTCCGGTTGGATGAGCAGTTCTTC. Translation gives CASSLSLRLDEQFF.